These T cell receptor beta chains were read from a single sample in a study of cytomegalovirus exposure and HLA in healthy donors. Libraries were prepared by immunoSEQ multiplex PCR; TCRdb keeps only in-frame clonotypes and omits some of them. Of some 130,000 clones detected, about 88% appear once; the ten largest clones hold approximately 1.2%. Specimen: PBMCs. Source of these receptors: a woman aged 18 to 35 in good health and CMV-seronegative. Both conserved end residues are part of each CDR3. D genes are given only for firm matches. Not every row has a clone size; where given, it reads once, few, many or a size class.

j_call: TRBJ2-5
v_call: TRBV6-1
d_call: .
clone_size: few
cdr3_aa: CASSGRGLETQYF
cdr3_nt: TGTGCCAGCAGCGGGAGAGGGTTGGAGACCCAGTACTTC

j_call: TRBJ2-1
v_call: TRBV2
d_call: .
clone_size: .
cdr3_aa: CANQAGIGDNEQFF
cdr3_nt: TGTGCCAACCAAGCAGGTATAGGTGACAATGAGCAGTTCTTC

j_call: TRBJ1-1
v_call: TRBV2
d_call: TRBD1
clone_size: .
cdr3_aa: CATSWDRGGNTEAFF
cdr3_nt: TGTGCCACCTCGTGGGACAGGGGAGGGAACACTGAAGCTTTCTTT

j_call: TRBJ1-1
v_call: TRBV9
d_call: TRBD1
clone_size: .
cdr3_aa: CASSVLGQGNTEAFF
cdr3_nt: TGTGCCAGCAGCGTTCTGGGACAGGGGAACACTGAAGCTTTCTTT

j_call: TRBJ2-2
v_call: TRBV5-1
d_call: .
clone_size: once
cdr3_aa: CASRKDTSTGELFF
cdr3_nt: TGCGCCAGCAGAAAAGATACCAGCACCGGGGAGCTGTTTTTT

j_call: TRBJ2-6
v_call: TRBV6-4
d_call: .
clone_size: .
cdr3_aa: CASKAGPSGANVLTF
cdr3_nt: TGTGCCAGCAAGGCAGGCCCCTCTGGGGCCAACGTCCTGACTTTC

j_call: TRBJ1-5
v_call: TRBV6-1
d_call: .
clone_size: .
cdr3_aa: CASTMEYYSNQPQHF
cdr3_nt: TGTGCCAGCACTATGGAGTACTATAGCAATCAGCCCCAGCATTTT

j_call: TRBJ1-1
v_call: TRBV7-2
d_call: .
clone_size: .
cdr3_aa: CASSSYLSTGTEAFF
cdr3_nt: TGTGCCAGCAGCTCTTATCTTTCGACAGGCACTGAAGCTTTCTTT

j_call: TRBJ1-2
v_call: TRBV18
d_call: .
clone_size: .
cdr3_aa: CASSPPEGSSGYTF
cdr3_nt: TGTGCCAGCTCACCACCCGAGGGTTCGAGTGGCTACACCTTC

j_call: TRBJ1-1
v_call: TRBV7-9
d_call: .
clone_size: .
cdr3_aa: CASSSGERGTAEAFF
cdr3_nt: TGTGCCAGCAGCTCGGGGGAAAGAGGGACCGCTGAAGCTTTCTTT

j_call: TRBJ2-3
v_call: TRBV7-9
d_call: TRBD2
clone_size: .
cdr3_aa: CASSLMGLAGDTQYF
cdr3_nt: TGTGCCAGCAGCTTAATGGGGCTAGCGGGGGATACGCAGTATTTT

j_call: TRBJ1-2
v_call: TRBV18
d_call: .
clone_size: .
cdr3_aa: CASSPRRTVDNYGYTF
cdr3_nt: TGTGCCAGCTCACCACGGCGGACAGTGGATAACTATGGCTACACCTTC

j_call: TRBJ2-3
v_call: TRBV5-1
d_call: TRBD2
clone_size: few
cdr3_aa: CASARGGSTDTQYF
cdr3_nt: TGCGCCAGCGCACGCGGGGGAAGCACAGATACGCAGTATTTT

j_call: TRBJ1-1
v_call: TRBV10-3
d_call: .
clone_size: .
cdr3_aa: CAISFPDKPNTEAFF
cdr3_nt: TGTGCCATCAGTTTTCCGGACAAGCCGAACACTGAAGCTTTCTTT

j_call: TRBJ2-1
v_call: TRBV4-1
d_call: .
clone_size: .
cdr3_aa: CASSQVSLAPSYNEQFF
cdr3_nt: TGCGCCAGCAGCCAAGTTTCTTTGGCTCCATCCTACAATGAGCAGTTCTTC

j_call: TRBJ2-2
v_call: TRBV4-1
d_call: .
clone_size: .
cdr3_aa: CASSQDFQALNTGELFF
cdr3_nt: TGCGCCAGCAGCCAAGATTTCCAGGCCCTGAACACCGGGGAGCTGTTTTTT

j_call: TRBJ2-7
v_call: TRBV5-5
d_call: .
clone_size: .
cdr3_aa: CASTPNTGHHEQYF
cdr3_nt: TGTGCCAGCACCCCAAACACAGGGCACCACGAGCAGTACTTC